The 26 T cell receptor beta chains listed next were all sequenced from one sample in a study of blood T cells in healthy people across ages. The second PCR ran roughly 6 to 11 cycles with a sample-barcoded 5' primer and J-beta primers. TCRdb fed the 5' RACE reads into MiXCR, producing one record per CDR3 protein. In the table there are over a million distinct CDR3 sequences, around 43% of which are singletons. The material sequenced was blood. Every receptor here comes from an older woman in good health.

The gene calls are TRBV29-1 and TRBJ2-1, with a possible D match to TRBD2 (5 bases). V was cut by 2 bases and J by 4 bases, with 18 bases left in between. This CDR3 spans 16 amino acids. Germline V gives CDR1 SQVTM, CDR2 ANQGSEA. CDR3 coding DNA: TGCAGCGTTGAAAGTCTGGGGAGAGTGGCATACAATGAGCAGTTCTTC. Amino acid sequence: CSVESLGRVAYNEQFF.

The V and J genes are TRBV7-9 and TRBJ1-2, with D possibly being TRBD1 (6 bases). Looked up from germline, CDR1 is SEHNR and CDR2 is FQNEAQ (reference sequence). The V gene lost 7 bases and the J gene lost 5 bases, with 11 bases spanning the gap. This CDR3 is built from 12 residues. The CDR3 here is CASTVDRYGYTF. The CDR3 bases are TGTGCCAGCACCGTGGACAGATATGGCTACACCTTC. The entire variable domain, with the rest obtained from reference TRBV7-9 and TRBJ1-2, is as follows: DTGVSQNPRHKITKRGQNVTFRCDPISEHNRLYWYRQTLGQGPEFLTYFQNEAQLEKSRLLSDRFSAERPKGSFSTLEIQRTEQGDSAMYLCASTVDRYGYTFGSGTRLTVV.

The chain carries TRBV2 and TRBJ2-1; 7 positions agree with TRBD2. This CDR3 has 13 amino acids. Germline trimming cut 10 bases from V and 9 bases from J; bases unmatched to any gene: 12. Germline CDR1 reads SNHLY; CDR2 reads FYNNEI. CDR3 coding DNA: TGTGCCACTGCTAGCGGTTCAGGACGTGAGCAGTTCTTC. Amino acids: CATASGSGREQFF.

Of note for this clonotype: A much larger clone lies one base from this, so it may be a read error. This chain connects TRBV4-1 to TRBJ2-6; D possibly corresponds to TRBD2 (6 bases). This CDR3 is 18 amino acids long. The germline V gene encodes CDR1 MGHRA and CDR2 YSYEKL. For the CDR3, the DNA is TGCGCCAGCAGACAAGAATGGGACTGGAACTCTGGGGCCAACGTCCTGACTTTC. The encoded protein is CASRQEWDWNSGANVLTF.

With regard to this clonotype: With a much larger clone just one base away, this may be a read error. This sequence joins TRBV20-1 and TRBJ2-7; a possible D gene is TRBD1 (6 bases). The germline V gene encodes CDR1 DFQATT and CDR2 SNEGSKA (reference sequence). This CDR3 has 14 amino acids. V was cut by 6 bases and J by 3 bases, with 18 bases left in between. The CDR3 DNA is TGCAGTGCGAAAAGATGGGACACAAGCTACGAGCAGTACTTC. This codes for CSAKRWDTSYEQYF.

The rearrangement links TRBV29-1 to TRBJ2-3, with D perhaps matching TRBD2 (6 bases). This CDR3 contains 17 residues. V was pared by 4 bases and J by 4 bases, with 24 bases between. CDR1 and CDR2 (germline): SQVTM, ANQGSEA. The chain's CDR3 is CSVVLAAVVFSPDTQYF. The CDR3 DNA reads TGCAGCGTTGTATTAGCGGCAGTTGTTTTTTCCCCAGATACGCAGTATTTT.

The chain recombines TRBV12-3 or TRBV12-4 with TRBJ2-3, with no clear D. CDR3 size: 15 residues. V lost 3 bases to trimming and J lost 0 bases, with 10 bases between them. The CDR3 is CASSFGQASTDTQYF. The DNA of the CDR3 is TGTGCCAGCAGTTTCGGGCAGGCCAGCACAGATACGCAGTATTTT.

This clonotype has a single count. J is TRBJ2-1 and V is TRBV11-2; 8 nucleotides align to TRBD1. The V segment lost 5 bases and the J segment 0 bases; nucleotides outside the gene matches: 21. Germline V gene sequence: CDR1 SGHAT, CDR2 FQNNGV. This CDR3 comprises 21 residues. The CDR3 region is CASSPRGSRQGLRSSYNEQFF. In nucleotides, the CDR3 is TGTGCCAGCAGCCCACGGGGGTCGAGACAGGGGCTAAGGAGCTCCTACAATGAGCAGTTCTTC. Together with reference TRBV11-2 and TRBJ2-1, the CDR3 gives the full variable domain: EAGVAQSPRYKIIEKRQSVAFWCNPISGHATLYWYQQILGQGPKLLIQFQNNGVVDDSQLPKDRFSAERLKGVDSTLKIQPAKLEDSAVYLCASSPRGSRQGLRSSYNEQFFGPGTRLTVL.

This clonotype showed up many times. The chain recombines TRBV5-6 with TRBJ2-7, with no clear D. Trimming pared 5 bases from V and 4 bases from J, leaving 19 bases between. The CDR3 runs to 15 residues. Germline V gives CDR1 SGHDT, CDR2 YYEEEE. The CDR3 coding sequence is TGTGCCAGCAGAAAAGCAAGGCAAGTTTATTACGAGCAGTACTTC. Protein sequence: CASRKARQVYYEQYF.

The genes are TRBV5-1 and TRBJ2-5, with no clear D. Per the germline V gene, CDR1 is SGHRS and CDR2 is YFSETQ. The CDR3 runs to 13 residues. Trimming removed 4 bases from V and 0 bases from J, with 7 bases in between. CDR3 loop: CASSRPDQETQYF. As DNA, the CDR3 is TGCGCCAGCAGCCGGCCAGACCAAGAGACCCAGTACTTC.

The CDR3 nucleotides are TGTGCCAGCAGCTTGGACCCAAACTCCTACAATGAGCAGTTCTTC. It translates to CASSLDPNSYNEQFF. This chain uses TRBV5-6 with TRBJ2-1; D not certain. This CDR3 spans 15 amino acids. V was clipped by 0 bases and J by 0 bases, with 7 bases between them. The germline V gene has CDR1 SGHDT and CDR2 YYEEEE.

CDR3 sequence: CASSPLGGRLSPLHF. DNA of the CDR3: TGCGCCAGCAGCCCCCTAGGGGGGAGGCTCTCACCCCTCCACTTT. V is TRBV4-1 and J is TRBJ1-6; the D gene is possibly TRBD1 (6 bases). Germline lookup yields CDR1 MGHRA and CDR2 YSYEKL. V dropped 4 bases and J dropped 10 bases, with 17 bases sitting between them. The CDR3 totals 15 residues.

This clonotype was detected a few times. The V and J genes are TRBV6-5 and TRBJ2-4; 7 bases map to TRBD2. The junction had 0 bases not matched to a gene; V was cut back by 2 bases and J by 2 bases. This CDR3 comprises 14 residues. The germline V gene encodes CDR1 MNHEY and CDR2 SVGAGI. The CDR3, as DNA: TGTGCCAGCAGTTACGGGACTACCAAAAACATTCAGTACTTC. Protein: CASSYGTTKNIQYF.

The table lists this clonotype with a few counts. An end of the junction does not agree with germline; a read error may underlie this. V and J are TRBV12-3 or TRBV12-4 and TRBJ2-5; the match to TRBD1 covers 9 bases. The CDR3 loop spans 14 amino acids. Here the CDR3 reads CASSFTGGGETQYF. The CDR3 DNA sequence: TGCGCCAGCAGCTTCACAGGGGGCGGCGAGACCCAGTACTTC.

In its sample, this clonotype was seen a few times. V and J are TRBV5-6 and TRBJ2-1; D assignment may be TRBD1 or TRBD2 (5 bases each). Trimming took 3 bases from V and 4 from J, leaving 14 bases between them. In germline, CDR1 is SGHDT, CDR2 YYEEEE. The CDR3 runs 15 residues. This CDR3 is CASSSIRDEYNEQFF. For the CDR3, the DNA is TGTGCCAGCAGCTCAATCCGGGACGAATACAATGAGCAGTTCTTC.

This chain connects TRBV6-1 to TRBJ2-7, with TRBD2 matching 8 bases. The CDR3 spans 14 residues. V trimming: 4 bases; J trimming: 1 base; junction bases outside the gene matches: 3. CDR1 is MNHNS and CDR2 is SASEGT in the germline V gene. In DNA, the CDR3 is TGTGCCAGCAGTGGGGGACTAGGTTCCTACGAGCAGTACTTC. Residues: CASSGGLGSYEQYF.

This CDR3 is CAHQGLGNEQFF. The CDR3 DNA sequence: TGTGCCCATCAGGGGCTGGGCAATGAGCAGTTCTTC. V and J are TRBV10-3 and TRBJ2-1, with D maybe TRBD1 (6 bases). Trimming stripped 11 bases from V and 6 bases from J, with 14 bases between. The germline gives CDR1 ENHRY, CDR2 SYGVKD. This CDR3 spans 12 amino acids.

Here the CDR3 DNA reads TGTGCCACCAGCAGAGACCACACAGTGAGCACTGAAGCTTTCTTT. Amino acids: CATSRDHTVSTEAFF. The chain has TRBV15 and TRBJ1-1; the D is unclear. Germline CDR1 reads LNHNV; CDR2 reads YYDKDF (reference sequence). This CDR3 is built from 15 residues. V shed 0 bases and J shed 4 bases, with 12 bases lying between them.

The CDR3 bases are TGTGCCAGCAGCATTATAGGACAGGCCGCCTCCTACGAGCAGTACTTC. As protein: CASSIIGQAASYEQYF. The chain employs TRBV11-2 and TRBJ2-7, with 7 bases lining up with TRBD1. CDR1 is SGHAT and CDR2 is FQNNGV in the germline V gene. V shed 5 bases, J shed 0 bases, and the junction held 10 bases outside the gene matches. The CDR3 is made up of 16 amino acids.

This clonotype showed up many times. The genes are TRBV29-1 and TRBJ2-3; the D gene is possibly TRBD2 (6 bases). V was clipped by 6 bases and J by 4 bases, with 14 bases between them. Germline V lookup: CDR1 SQVTM, CDR2 ANQGSEA. The CDR3 consists of 13 residues. The CDR3 spells CSVGSLAPDTQYF. CDR3 sequence (DNA): TGCAGCGTCGGCTCACTAGCTCCAGATACGCAGTATTTT.

This clonotype was counted only a few times. The rearrangement uses TRBV6-5 and TRBJ2-3; D remains ambiguous. Germline CDR1 and CDR2: MNHEY and SVGAGI. This CDR3 comprises 12 residues. The V gene lost 6 bases and the J gene lost 5 bases, with 9 bases spanning the gap. CDR3 sequence (DNA): TGTGCCAGCAGCCCTAACGAAGATACGCAGTATTTT. Encoded protein: CASSPNEDTQYF.

This clonotype came up once. This sequence joins TRBV7-9 and TRBJ2-5; the D is unclear. Germline-derived CDR1 and CDR2 are SEHNR and FQNEAQ (reference sequence). There are 15 residues in the CDR3. V was shortened by 5 bases and J by 4 bases, with 17 bases between the two germline ends. The chain's CDR3 is CASSQPLDRSETQYF. DNA of the CDR3: TGTGCCAGCAGCCAACCACTGGACCGTTCAGAGACCCAGTACTTC.

This chain links TRBV6-2 or TRBV6-3 with TRBJ2-1, with TRBD2 matching 9 bases. Trimming took 2 bases from V and 2 from J; bases not matched to a gene: 10. This CDR3 spans 18 amino acids. Germline lookup yields CDR1 MNHEY and CDR2 SVGEGT. CDR3 sequence: CASSYPESGRLAYNEQFF. The CDR3 DNA reads as TGTGCCAGCAGTTACCCCGAGAGCGGGAGGCTCGCCTACAATGAGCAGTTCTTC.

Comments on this clonotype: A much larger clone lies one base from this, so it may be a read error. The chain employs TRBV12-3 or TRBV12-4 and TRBJ2-7, with 9 bases aligning to TRBD2. Trimming removed 5 bases from V and 4 bases from J; junction bases left unmatched: 6. This CDR3 has 14 amino acids. The CDR3 loop reads CASSVSGSLYEQYF. CDR3 sequence (DNA): TGTGCCAGCAGTGTTAGCGGGAGTTTATACGAGCAGTACTTC.

This chain uses TRBV18 with TRBJ2-5, with unresolved D. Germline V gene data show CDR1 as KGHSH and CDR2 as LQKENI. The CDR3 runs 13 residues. Trimming stripped 5 bases from V and 3 bases from J, with 10 bases between. The CDR3 sequence is CASSTNLEETQYF. Here the CDR3 DNA reads TGTGCCAGCTCAACCAACTTAGAAGAGACCCAGTACTTC.

Notes on this clonotype: At one of its ends the junction is not consistent with the germline gene, which may arise from a read error. The chain couples TRBV5-1 to TRBJ1-6; the match to TRBD1 covers 10 bases. Germline CDR1 reads SGHRS; CDR2 reads YFSETQ. The CDR3 extends over 18 amino acids. CDR3 DNA: TGCGCCAGCAACTTGTCGGGTTCGGGGACAGGGGTCAATTCACCCCTCCACTTT. Its translation: CASNLSGSGTGVNSPLHF.